This TCR beta chain was found in a study of blood T cell repertoires in COVID-19. The overall study: Sample material is recorded as cDNA or gDNA derived from T cells, B-cell-depleted T cells, or PBMCs.

The Seattle patients, enrolled during active infection, were followed longitudinally. Original analysis: Amplification of reference gene primers was used by the study to estimate nucleated cell counts. Method: immunoSEQ multiplex PCR; TCRdb's copy keeps in-frame clones and lacks some. The V and J calls and clone size were taken over from that table, and D and trimming were inferred from the DNA. The sample holds more than 250,000 clones; 90% are singletons and the top ten take 6% to 8%. The CDR3 loop spans 15 amino acids. Germline CDR1 and CDR2: SGHTA and FQGTGA. With V trimmed by 5 bases and J by 8 bases, 6 bases remained unmatched.

The receptor comes from a woman in her forties or fifties with COVID-19, enrolled during active disease. Sequenced sample: peripheral blood. The chain combines TRBV7-3 with TRBJ2-1, with 13 nucleotides matching TRBD2. The CDR3 bases are TGTGCCAGCAGCCCCGGGACTAGCGGGGCTGATGAGCAGTTCTTC. Translation gives CASSPGTSGADEQFF.